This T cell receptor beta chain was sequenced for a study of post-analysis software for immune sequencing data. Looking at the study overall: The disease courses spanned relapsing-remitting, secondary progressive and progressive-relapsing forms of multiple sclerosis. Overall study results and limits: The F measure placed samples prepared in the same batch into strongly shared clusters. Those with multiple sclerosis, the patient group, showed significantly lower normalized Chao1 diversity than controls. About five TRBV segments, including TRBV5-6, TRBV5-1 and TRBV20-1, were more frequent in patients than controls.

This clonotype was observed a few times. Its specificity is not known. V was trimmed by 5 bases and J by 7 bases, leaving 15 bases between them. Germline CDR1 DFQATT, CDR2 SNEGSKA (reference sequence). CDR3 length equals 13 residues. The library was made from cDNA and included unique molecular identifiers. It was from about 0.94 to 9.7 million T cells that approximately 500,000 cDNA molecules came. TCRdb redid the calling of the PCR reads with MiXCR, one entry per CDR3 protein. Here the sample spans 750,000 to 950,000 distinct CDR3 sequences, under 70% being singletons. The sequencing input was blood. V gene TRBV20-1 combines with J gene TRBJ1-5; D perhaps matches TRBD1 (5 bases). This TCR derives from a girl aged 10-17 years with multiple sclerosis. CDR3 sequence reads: CSAPQGVGQPQHF. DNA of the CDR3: TGCAGTGCTCCCCAGGGTGTTGGCCAGCCCCAGCATTTT.